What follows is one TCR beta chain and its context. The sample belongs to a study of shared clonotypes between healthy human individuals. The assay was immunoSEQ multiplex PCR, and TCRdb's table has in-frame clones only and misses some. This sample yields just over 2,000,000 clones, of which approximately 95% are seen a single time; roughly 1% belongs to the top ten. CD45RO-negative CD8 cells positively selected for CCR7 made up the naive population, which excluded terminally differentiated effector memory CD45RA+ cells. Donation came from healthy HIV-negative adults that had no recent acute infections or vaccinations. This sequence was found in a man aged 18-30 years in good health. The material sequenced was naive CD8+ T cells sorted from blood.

The CDR3 sequence: CASSQDNGAGAASPLHF. The CDR3 DNA reads TGCGCCAGCAGCCAAGATAACGGGGCCGGGGCGGCCTCACCCCTCCACTTT. The chain uses TRBV4-1 and TRBJ1-6; D is perhaps TRBD1 (5 bases). With 0 bases removed from V and 10 bases from J, the gap between germline ends came to 19 bases. CDR3 length: 17 residues. Germline CDR1 and CDR2: MGHRA and YSYEKL.